This TCR beta chain was captured by sequencing in a study of radiation and T cells in renal cell carcinoma. Data came from immunoSEQ multiplex PCR; TCRdb stores just in-frame clones and leaves some out. The data hold roughly 82,000 clones, with approximately 90% observed a single time. Indicated time point: blood 4 weeks post-SBRT, at nephrectomy. As to treatment: 15 Gy SBRT to primary tumor, nephrectomy 4 weeks later. Nephrectomy followed 15 Gy stereotactic body radiation by 4 weeks. Radiation-treated patients gave blood at baseline, week 2 and week 4. With respect to this clone: Its antigen is unidentified.

The study, taken as a whole, reports: Top tumor clonotypes rose in blood 2 weeks post-radiation, then contracted.

CDR1 and CDR2 (germline): SGHDT, YYEEEE. The CDR3 runs to 16 residues. Losses at the gene ends were 0 bases for V and 5 bases for J; bases not matched to a gene: 9. The sequenced sample was blood, obtained from a patient whose treatment included radiotherapy and nephrectomy. This clonotype was sampled from a woman aged 65 to 85 with renal cell carcinoma. The rearrangement links TRBV5-6 to TRBJ2-5; TRBD1 matches 8 bases. CDR3 in DNA: TGTGCCAGCAGCTTGGCCAGGGGGCTGGGGCCGGAGACCCAGTACTTC. Its protein product is CASSLARGLGPETQYF.